The TCR beta chain described here comes from a study of metastatic and nonmetastatic thyroid tumors. TCRdb reprocessed the PCR reads via MiXCR. This repertoire shows fewer than 20,000 clones, around 23% found once; its top ten account for 7.5%. No treatment of any kind had been given to any patient before thyroid surgery. Overall study findings and caveats: Patients with malignant thyroid tumors reportedly had significantly higher TCR beta diversity than those with benign nodules, in blood and tumor.

In its sample, this clone is medium-sized (0.01 to 0.1%). The antigen is unknown. Trimming shortened V by 6 bases and J by 7 bases, and 19 bases separated the two germline ends. CDR3 length: 16 amino acids. Germline-derived CDR1 and CDR2 are MNHEY and SMNVEV (reference sequence). The TCR originated in a female donor with papillary thyroid cancer or a benign thyroid nodule (not recorded which). Some clones in this sample may be carry-over from other donors' samples. The sample comprised adjacent normal tissue. The chain recombines TRBV27 with TRBJ1-6; perhaps TRBD1 as D (5 bases). The CDR3 reads CASRAPGTRINSPLHF. CDR3 in DNA: TGTGCCAGCAGGGCCCCCGGGACCAGGATCAATTCACCCCTCCACTTT.